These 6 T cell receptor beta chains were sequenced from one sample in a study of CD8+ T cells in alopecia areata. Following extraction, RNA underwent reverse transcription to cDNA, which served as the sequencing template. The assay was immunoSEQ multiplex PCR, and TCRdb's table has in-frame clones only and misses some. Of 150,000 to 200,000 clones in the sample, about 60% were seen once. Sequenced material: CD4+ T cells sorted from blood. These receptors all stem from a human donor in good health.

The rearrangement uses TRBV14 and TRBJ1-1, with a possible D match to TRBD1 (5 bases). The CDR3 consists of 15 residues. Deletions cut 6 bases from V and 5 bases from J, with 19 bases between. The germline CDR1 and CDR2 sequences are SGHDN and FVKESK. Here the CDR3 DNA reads TGTGCCAGCAGACCTCCTGGGGGAAGGAGGACTGAAGCTTTCTTT. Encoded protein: CASRPPGGRRTEAFF.

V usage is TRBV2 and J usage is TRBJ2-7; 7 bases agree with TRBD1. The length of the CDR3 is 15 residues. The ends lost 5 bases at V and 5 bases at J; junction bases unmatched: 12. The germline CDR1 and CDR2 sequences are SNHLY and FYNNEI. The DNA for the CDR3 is TGTGCCAGCAGTCCGCGAACGACAGGGAGCAACGAGCAGTACTTC. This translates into CASSPRTTGSNEQYF.

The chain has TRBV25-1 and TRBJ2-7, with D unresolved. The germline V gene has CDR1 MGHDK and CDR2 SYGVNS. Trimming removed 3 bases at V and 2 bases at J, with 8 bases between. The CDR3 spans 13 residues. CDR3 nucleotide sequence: TGTGCCAGCAGTGACCGAAGAGCCTACGAGCAGTACTTC. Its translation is CASSDRRAYEQYF.

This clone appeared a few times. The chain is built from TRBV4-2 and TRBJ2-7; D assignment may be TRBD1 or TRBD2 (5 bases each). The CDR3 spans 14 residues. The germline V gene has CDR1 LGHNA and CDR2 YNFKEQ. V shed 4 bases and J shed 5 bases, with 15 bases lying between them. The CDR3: CASSPGQGVHEQYF. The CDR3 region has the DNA TGTGCCAGCAGCCCGGGGCAGGGAGTCCACGAGCAGTACTTC.

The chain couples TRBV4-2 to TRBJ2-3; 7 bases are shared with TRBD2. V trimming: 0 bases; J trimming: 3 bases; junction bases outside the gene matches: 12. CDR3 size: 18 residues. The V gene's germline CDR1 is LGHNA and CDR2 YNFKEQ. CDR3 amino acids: CASSQESGEGEDTDTQYF. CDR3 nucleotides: TGTGCCAGCAGCCAAGAATCGGGGGAGGGAGAGGATACAGATACGCAGTATTTT.

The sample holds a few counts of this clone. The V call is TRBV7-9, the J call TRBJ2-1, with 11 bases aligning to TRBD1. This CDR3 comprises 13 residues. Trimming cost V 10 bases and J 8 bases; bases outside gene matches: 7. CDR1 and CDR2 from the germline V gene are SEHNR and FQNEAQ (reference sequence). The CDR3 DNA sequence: TGTGCCATTACCGGGACAGGGGGTGATGAGCAGTTCTTC. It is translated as CAITGTGGDEQFF. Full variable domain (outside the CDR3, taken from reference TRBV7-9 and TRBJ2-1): DTGVSQNPRHKITKRGQNVTFRCDPISEHNRLYWYRQTLGQGPEFLTYFQNEAQLEKSRLLSDRFSAERPKGSFSTLEIQRTEQGDSAMYLCAITGTGGDEQFFGPGTRLTVL.